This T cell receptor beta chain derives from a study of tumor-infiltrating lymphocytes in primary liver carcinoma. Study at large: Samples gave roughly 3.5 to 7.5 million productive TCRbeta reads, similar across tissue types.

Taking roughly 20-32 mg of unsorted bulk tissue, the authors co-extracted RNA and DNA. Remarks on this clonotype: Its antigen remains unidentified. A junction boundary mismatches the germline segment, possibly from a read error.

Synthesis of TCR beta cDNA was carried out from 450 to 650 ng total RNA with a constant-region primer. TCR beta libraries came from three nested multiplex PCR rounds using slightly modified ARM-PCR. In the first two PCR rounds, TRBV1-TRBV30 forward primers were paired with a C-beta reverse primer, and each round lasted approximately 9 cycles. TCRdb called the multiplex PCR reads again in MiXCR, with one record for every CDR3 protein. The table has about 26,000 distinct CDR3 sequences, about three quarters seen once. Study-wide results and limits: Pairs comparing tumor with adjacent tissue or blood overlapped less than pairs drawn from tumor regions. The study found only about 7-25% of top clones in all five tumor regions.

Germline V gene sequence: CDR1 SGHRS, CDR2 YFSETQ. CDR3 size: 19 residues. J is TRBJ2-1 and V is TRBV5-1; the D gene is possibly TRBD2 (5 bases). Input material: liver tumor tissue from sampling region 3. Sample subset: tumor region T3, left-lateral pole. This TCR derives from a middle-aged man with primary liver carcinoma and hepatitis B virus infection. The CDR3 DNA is TGCGCCAGTAGTTTCTTGGACGGGCCACACGGAGGATTCTACAAAGAGCAGTTCTTC. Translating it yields CASSFLDGPHGGFYKEQFF.